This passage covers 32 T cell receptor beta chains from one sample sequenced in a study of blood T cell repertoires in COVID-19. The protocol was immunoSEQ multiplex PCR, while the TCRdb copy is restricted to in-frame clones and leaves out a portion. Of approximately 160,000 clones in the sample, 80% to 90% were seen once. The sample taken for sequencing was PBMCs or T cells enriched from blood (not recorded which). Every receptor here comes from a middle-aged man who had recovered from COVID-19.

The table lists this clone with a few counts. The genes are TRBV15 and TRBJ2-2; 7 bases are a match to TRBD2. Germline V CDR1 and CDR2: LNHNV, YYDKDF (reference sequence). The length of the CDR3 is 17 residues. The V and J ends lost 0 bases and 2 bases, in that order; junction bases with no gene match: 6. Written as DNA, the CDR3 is TGTGCCACCAGCAGAGATATAGGGACTACTAACACCGGGGAGCTGTTTTTT. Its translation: CATSRDIGTTNTGELFF.

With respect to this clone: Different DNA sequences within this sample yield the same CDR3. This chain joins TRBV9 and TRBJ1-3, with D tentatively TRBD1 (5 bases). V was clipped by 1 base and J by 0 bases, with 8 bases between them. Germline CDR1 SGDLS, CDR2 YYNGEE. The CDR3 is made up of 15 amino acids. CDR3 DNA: TGTGCCAGCAGCGTATCAGACAGCTCTGGAAACACCATATATTTT. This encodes CASSVSDSSGNTIYF.

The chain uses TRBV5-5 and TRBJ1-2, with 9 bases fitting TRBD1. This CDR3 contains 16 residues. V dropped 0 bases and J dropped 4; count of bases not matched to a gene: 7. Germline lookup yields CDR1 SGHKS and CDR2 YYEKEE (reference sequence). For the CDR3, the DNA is TGTGCCAGCAGCTTGGCCGAAACAGGGGGCGGCTATGGCTACACCTTC. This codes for CASSLAETGGGYGYTF.

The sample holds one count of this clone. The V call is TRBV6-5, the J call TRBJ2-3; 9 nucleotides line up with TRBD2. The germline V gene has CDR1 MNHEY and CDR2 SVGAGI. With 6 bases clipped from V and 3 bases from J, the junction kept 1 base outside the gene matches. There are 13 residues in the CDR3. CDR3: CASRAGGTDTQYF. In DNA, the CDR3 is TGTGCCAGCAGAGCGGGGGGAACAGATACGCAGTATTTT.

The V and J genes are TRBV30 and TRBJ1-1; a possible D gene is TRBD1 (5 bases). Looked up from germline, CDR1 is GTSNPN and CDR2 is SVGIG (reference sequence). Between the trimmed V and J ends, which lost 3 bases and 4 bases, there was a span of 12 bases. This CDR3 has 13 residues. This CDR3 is CAWSLGGTTEAFF. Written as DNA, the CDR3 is TGTGCCTGGAGCCTCGGGGGGACCACTGAAGCTTTCTTT.

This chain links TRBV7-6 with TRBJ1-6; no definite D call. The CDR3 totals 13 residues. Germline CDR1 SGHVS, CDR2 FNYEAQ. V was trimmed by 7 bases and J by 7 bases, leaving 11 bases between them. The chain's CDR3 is CASKREENSPLHF. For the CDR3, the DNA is TGTGCCAGCAAAAGAGAGGAAAATTCACCCCTCCACTTT.

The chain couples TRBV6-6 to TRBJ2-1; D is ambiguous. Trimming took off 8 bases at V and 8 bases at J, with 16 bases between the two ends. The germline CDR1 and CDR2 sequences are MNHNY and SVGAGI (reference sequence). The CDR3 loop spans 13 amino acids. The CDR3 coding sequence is TGTGCCAGCCAGGCAGTGATGATGGATGAGCAGTTCTTC. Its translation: CASQAVMMDEQFF.

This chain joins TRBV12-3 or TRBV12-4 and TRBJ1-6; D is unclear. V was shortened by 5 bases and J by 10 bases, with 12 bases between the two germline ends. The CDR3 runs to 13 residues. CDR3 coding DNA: TGTGCCAGCAGTCCAGAGGGCCGGTCACCCCTCCACTTT. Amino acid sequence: CASSPEGRSPLHF.

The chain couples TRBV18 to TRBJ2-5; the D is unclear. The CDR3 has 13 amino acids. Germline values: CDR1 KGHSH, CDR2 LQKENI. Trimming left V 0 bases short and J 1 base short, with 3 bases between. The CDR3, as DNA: TGTGCCAGCTCACCACCGGCCCAAGAGACCCAGTACTTC. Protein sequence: CASSPPAQETQYF.

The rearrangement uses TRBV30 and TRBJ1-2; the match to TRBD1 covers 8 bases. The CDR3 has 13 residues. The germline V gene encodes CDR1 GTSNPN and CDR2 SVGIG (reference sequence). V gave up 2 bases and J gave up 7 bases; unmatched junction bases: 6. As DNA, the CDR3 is TGTGCCTGGAGTCGGACAGGGACGGGTGGCTACACCTTC. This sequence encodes CAWSRTGTGGYTF.

The CDR3: CASSKVLAGGKETQYF. CDR3 coding DNA: TGTGCCAGCAGCAAAGTTCTAGCGGGGGGAAAAGAGACCCAGTACTTC. The chain employs TRBV21-1 and TRBJ2-5; TRBD2, the D gene given by the table, was not confirmed from the DNA. TRBV21-1 is given as a pseudogene. CDR3 length equals 16 residues.

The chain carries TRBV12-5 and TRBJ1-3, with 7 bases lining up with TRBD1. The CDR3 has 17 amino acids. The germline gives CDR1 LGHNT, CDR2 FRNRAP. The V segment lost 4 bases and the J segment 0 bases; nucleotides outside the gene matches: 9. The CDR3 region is CASGSLGTANSGNTIYF. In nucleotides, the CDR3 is TGTGCTAGTGGTTCTCTGGGGACAGCCAACTCTGGAAACACCATATATTTT.

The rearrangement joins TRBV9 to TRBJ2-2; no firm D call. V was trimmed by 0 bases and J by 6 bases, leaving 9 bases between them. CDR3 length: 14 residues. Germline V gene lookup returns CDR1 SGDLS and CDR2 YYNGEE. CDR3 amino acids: CASSVGSVPGELFF. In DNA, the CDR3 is TGTGCCAGCAGCGTAGGGTCGGTCCCCGGGGAGCTGTTTTTT.

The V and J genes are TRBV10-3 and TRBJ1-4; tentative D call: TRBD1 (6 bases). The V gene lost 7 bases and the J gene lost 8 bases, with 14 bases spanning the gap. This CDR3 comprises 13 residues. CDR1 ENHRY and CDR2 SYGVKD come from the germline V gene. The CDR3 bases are TGTGCCATCAAGGGAGGGGACACAGAAAAACTGTTTTTT. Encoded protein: CAIKGGDTEKLFF.

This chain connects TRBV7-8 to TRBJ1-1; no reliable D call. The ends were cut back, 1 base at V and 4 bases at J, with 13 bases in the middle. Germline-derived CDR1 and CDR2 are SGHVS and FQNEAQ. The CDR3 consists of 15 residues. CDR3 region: CASSLDVLTGTEAFF. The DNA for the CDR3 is TGTGCCAGCAGCTTAGACGTCTTAACGGGCACTGAAGCTTTCTTT.

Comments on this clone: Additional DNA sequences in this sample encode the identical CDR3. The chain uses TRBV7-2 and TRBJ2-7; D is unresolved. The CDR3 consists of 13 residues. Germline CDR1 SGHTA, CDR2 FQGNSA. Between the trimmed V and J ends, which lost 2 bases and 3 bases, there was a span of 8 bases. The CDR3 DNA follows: TGTGCCAGCAGCTTACCTGGCAGCTACGAGCAGTACTTC. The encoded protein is CASSLPGSYEQYF.

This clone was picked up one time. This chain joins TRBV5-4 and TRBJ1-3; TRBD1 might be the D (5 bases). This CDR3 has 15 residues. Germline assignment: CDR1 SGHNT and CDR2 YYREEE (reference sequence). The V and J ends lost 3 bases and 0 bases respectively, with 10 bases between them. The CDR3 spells CASSWDGSSGNTIYF. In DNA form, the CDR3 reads TGTGCCAGCAGCTGGGACGGGAGCTCTGGAAACACCATATATTTT.

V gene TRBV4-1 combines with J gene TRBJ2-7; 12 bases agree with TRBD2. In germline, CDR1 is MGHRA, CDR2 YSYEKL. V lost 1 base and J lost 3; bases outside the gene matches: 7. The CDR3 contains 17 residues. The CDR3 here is CASSQAAGLAGNYEQYF. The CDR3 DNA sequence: TGCGCCAGCAGCCAAGCGGCAGGACTAGCGGGGAACTACGAGCAGTACTTC.

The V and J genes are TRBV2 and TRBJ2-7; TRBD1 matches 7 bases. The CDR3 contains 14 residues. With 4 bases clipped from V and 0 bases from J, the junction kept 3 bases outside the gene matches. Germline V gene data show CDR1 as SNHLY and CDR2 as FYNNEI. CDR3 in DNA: TGTGCCAGCAGTGTGGACAGGAGCTCCTACGAGCAGTACTTC. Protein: CASSVDRSSYEQYF.

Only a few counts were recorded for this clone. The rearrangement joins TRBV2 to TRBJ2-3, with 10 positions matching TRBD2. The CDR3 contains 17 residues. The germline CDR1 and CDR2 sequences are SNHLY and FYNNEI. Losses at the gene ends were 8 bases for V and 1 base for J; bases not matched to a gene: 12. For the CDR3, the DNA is TGTGCCAGCTACAGGAGTAGCGGGGGGATCGGCACAGATACGCAGTATTTT. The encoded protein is CASYRSSGGIGTDTQYF.

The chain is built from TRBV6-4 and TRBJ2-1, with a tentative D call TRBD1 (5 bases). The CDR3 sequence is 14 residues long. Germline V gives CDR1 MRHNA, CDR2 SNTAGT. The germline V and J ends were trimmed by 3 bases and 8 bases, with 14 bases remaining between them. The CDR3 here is CASSERAGIHEQFF. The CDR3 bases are TGTGCCAGCAGTGAAAGGGCAGGGATCCATGAGCAGTTCTTC.

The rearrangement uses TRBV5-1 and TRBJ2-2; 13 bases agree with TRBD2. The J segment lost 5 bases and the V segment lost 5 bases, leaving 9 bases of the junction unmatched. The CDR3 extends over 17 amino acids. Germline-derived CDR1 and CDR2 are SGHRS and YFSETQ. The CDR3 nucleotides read TGCGCCAGCAGGCCAGGACTAGCGGGGGAAAGGACCGGGGAGCTGTTTTTT. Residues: CASRPGLAGERTGELFF. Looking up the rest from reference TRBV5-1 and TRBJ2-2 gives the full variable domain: KAGVTQTPRYLIKTRGQQVTLSCSPISGHRSVSWYQQTPGQGLQFLFEYFSETQRNKGNFPGRFSGRQFSNSRSEMNVSTLELGDSALYLCASRPGLAGERTGELFFGEGSRLTVL.

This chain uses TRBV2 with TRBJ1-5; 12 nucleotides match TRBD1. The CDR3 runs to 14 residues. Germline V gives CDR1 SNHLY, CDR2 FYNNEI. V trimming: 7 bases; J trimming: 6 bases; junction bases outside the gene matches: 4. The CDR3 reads CASKGTGGVQPQHF. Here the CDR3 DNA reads TGTGCCAGCAAGGGGACAGGGGGCGTTCAGCCCCAGCATTTT.

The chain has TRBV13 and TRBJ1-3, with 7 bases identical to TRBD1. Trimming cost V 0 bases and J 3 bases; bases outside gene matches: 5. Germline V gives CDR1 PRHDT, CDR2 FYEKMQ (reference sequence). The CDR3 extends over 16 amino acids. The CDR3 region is CASSLGTGTGGNTIYF. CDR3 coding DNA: TGTGCCAGCAGCTTAGGGACAGGGACTGGTGGAAACACCATATATTTT.

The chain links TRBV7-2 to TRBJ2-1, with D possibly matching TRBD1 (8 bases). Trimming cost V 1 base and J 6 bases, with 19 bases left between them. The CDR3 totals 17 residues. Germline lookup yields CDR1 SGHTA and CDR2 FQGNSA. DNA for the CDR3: TGTGCCAGCAGCTTAGGGCGGGGGACAGGCGTCTTCAATGAGCAGTTCTTC. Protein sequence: CASSLGRGTGVFNEQFF.

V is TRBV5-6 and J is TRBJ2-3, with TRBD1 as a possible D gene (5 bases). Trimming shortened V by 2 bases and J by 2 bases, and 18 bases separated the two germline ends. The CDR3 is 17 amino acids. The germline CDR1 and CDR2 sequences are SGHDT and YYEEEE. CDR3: CASSFWKGWAVTDTQYF. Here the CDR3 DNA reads TGTGCCAGCAGCTTTTGGAAGGGGTGGGCGGTCACAGATACGCAGTATTTT.

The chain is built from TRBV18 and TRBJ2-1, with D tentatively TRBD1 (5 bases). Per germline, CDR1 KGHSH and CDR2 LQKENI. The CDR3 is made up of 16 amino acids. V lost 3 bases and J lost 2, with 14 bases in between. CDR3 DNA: TGTGCCAGCTCACCGGGCCAGGGAAGGACCTACAATGAGCAGTTCTTC. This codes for CASSPGQGRTYNEQFF.

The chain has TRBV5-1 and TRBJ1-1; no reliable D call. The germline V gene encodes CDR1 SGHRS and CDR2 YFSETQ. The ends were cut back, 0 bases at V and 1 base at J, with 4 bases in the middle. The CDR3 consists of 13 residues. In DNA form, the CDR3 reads TGCGCCAGCAGCTTGGGAGAGAACACTGAAGCTTTCTTT. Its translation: CASSLGENTEAFF.

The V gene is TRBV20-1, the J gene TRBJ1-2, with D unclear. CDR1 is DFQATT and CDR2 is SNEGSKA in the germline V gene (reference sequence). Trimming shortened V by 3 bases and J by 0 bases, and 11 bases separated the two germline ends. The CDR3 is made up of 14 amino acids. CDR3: CSASRSGSNYGYTF. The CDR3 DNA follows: TGCAGTGCTAGTAGGTCAGGTTCTAACTATGGCTACACCTTC.

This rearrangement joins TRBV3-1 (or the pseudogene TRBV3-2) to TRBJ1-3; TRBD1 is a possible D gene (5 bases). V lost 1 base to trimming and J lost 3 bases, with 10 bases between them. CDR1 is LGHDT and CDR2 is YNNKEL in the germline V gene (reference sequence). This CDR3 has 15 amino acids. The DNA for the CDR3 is TGTGCCAGCAGCCAAGGTCAGGGTCATGGAAACACCATATATTTT. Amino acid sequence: CASSQGQGHGNTIYF.

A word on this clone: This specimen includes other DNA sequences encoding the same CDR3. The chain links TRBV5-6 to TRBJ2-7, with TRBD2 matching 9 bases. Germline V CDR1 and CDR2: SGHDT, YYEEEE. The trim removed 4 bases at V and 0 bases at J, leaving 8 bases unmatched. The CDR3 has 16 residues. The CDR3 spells CASSPLAGGLSYEQYF. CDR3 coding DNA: TGTGCCAGCAGCCCCCTGGCGGGGGGGCTCTCCTACGAGCAGTACTTC.

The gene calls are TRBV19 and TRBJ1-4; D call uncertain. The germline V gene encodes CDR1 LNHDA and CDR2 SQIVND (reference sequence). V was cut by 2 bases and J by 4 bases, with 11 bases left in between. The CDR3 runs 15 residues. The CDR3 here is CASSISSGNNEKLFF. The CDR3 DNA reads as TGTGCCAGTAGTATATCTTCGGGAAATAATGAAAAACTGTTTTTT.